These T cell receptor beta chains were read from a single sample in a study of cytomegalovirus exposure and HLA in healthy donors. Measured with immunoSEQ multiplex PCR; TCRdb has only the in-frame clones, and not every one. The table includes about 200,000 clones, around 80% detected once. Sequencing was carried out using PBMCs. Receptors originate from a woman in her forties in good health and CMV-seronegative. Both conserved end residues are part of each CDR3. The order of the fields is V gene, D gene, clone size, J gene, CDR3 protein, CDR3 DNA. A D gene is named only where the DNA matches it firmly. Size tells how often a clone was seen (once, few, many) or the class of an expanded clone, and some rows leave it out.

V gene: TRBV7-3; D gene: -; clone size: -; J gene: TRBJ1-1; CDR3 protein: CASSLSVNTEAFF; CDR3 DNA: TGTGCCAGCAGCTTATCGGTGAACACTGAAGCTTTCTTT
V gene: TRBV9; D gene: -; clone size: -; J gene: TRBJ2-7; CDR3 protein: CASSVEVGLTYEQYF; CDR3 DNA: TGTGCCAGCAGCGTAGAGGTGGGCCTCACCTACGAGCAGTACTTC
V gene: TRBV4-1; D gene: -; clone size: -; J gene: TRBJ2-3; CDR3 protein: CASSLLWPSTDTQYF; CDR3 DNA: TGCGCCAGCAGCTTGCTGTGGCCGAGCACAGATACGCAGTATTTT
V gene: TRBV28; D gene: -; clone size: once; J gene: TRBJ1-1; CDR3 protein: CASSFGQQEAFF; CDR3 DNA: TGTGCCAGCAGTTTTGGGCAGCAAGAAGCTTTCTTT
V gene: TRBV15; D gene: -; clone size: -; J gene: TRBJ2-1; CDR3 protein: CATSRGDTYNEQFF; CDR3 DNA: TGTGCCACCAGCAGAGGGGACACATACAATGAGCAGTTCTTC
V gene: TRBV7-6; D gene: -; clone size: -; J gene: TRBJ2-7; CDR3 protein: CASSPQGRAYEQYF; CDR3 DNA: TGTGCCAGCAGCCCACAGGGAAGGGCCTACGAGCAGTACTTC
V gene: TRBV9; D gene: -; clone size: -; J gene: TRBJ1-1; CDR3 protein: CASSAGSRQLNTEAFF; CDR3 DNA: TGTGCCAGCAGCGCAGGCTCTCGGCAGCTGAACACTGAAGCTTTCTTT
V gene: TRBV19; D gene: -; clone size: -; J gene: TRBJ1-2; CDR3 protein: CASRIRRPNYGYTF; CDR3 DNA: TGTGCCAGTAGGATAAGGAGACCTAACTATGGCTACACCTTC
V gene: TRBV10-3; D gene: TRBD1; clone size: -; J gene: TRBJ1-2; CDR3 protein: CAIRDRPGSPIYGYTF; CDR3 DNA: TGTGCCATCAGGGACAGGCCTGGAAGTCCTATCTATGGCTACACCTTC
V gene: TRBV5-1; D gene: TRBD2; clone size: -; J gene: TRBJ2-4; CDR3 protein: CASSLTSGGNIQYF; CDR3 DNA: TGCGCCAGCAGCTTGACTAGCGGGGGGAACATTCAGTACTTC
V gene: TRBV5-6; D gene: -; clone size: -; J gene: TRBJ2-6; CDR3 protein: CASSLGSSGANVLTF; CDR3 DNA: TGTGCCAGCAGCTTGGGGAGCTCTGGGGCCAACGTCCTGACTTTC
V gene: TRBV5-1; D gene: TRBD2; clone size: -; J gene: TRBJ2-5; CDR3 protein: CASSLEGAGVGETQYF; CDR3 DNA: TGCGCCAGCAGCTTGGAAGGGGCGGGAGTAGGAGAGACCCAGTACTTC
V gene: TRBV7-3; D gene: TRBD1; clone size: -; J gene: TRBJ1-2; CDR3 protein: CASSVGTGDGYTF; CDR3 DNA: TGTGCCAGCAGCGTTGGGACAGGGGATGGCTACACCTTC
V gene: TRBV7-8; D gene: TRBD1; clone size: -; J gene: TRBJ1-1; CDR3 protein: CASSFQTGGYTEAFF; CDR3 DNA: TGTGCCAGCAGCTTTCAGACAGGGGGTTACACTGAAGCTTTCTTT
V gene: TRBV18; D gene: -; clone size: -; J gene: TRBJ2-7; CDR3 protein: CASSPSSAHSYEQYF; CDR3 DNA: TGTGCCAGCTCACCGTCTAGCGCTCACTCCTACGAGCAGTACTTC
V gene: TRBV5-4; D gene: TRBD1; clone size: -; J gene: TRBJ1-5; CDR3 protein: CASSLPMGQGFPQHF; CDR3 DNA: TGTGCCAGCAGTCTTCCAATGGGACAGGGGTTTCCCCAGCATTTT
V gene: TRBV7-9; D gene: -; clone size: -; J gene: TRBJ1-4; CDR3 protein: CSSSLNGGTNEKLFF; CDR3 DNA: TGTTCCAGCAGCTTAAATGGGGGGACTAATGAAAAACTGTTTTTT
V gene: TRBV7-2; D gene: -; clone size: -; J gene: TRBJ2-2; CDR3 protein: CASSLDRADTGELFF; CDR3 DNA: TGTGCCAGCAGCTTAGACAGGGCGGACACCGGGGAGCTGTTTTTT
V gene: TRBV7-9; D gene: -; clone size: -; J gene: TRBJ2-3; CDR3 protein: CASKRQEESESTDTQYF; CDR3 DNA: TGTGCCAGCAAGCGGCAGGAGGAGTCCGAAAGCACAGATACGCAGTATTTT
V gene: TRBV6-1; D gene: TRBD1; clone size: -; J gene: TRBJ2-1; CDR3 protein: CASSEAGQGHEQFF; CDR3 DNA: TGTGCCAGCAGTGAAGCTGGACAGGGGCATGAGCAGTTCTTC
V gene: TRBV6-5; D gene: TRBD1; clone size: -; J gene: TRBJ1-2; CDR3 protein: CASRYLQGTAGYTF; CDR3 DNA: TGTGCCAGCAGGTATCTACAGGGGACGGCTGGCTACACCTTC
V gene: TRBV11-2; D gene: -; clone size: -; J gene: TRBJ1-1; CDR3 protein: CASSLERGHYAFF; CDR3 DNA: TGTGCCAGCAGCCTAGAAAGAGGTCATTACGCTTTCTTT
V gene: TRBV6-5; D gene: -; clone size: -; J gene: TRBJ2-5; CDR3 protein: CASSLQIQETQYF; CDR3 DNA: TGTGCCAGCAGTTTACAGATACAAGAGACCCAGTACTTC
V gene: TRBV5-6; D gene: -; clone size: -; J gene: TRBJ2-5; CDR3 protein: CASSSMGGETQYF; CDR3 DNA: TGTGCCAGCAGCTCGATGGGAGGAGAGACCCAGTACTTC
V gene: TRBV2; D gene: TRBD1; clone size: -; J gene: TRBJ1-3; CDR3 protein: CASSIRDRSSGNTIYF; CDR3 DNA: TGTGCCAGCAGTATCCGGGACAGGAGCTCTGGAAACACCATATATTTT
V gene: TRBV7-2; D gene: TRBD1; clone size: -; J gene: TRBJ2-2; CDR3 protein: CASSLTMGQGSGELFF; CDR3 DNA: TGTGCCAGCAGCTTAACTATGGGACAGGGGTCCGGGGAGCTGTTTTTT
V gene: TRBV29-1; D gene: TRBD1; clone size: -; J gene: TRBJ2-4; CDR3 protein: CSPKPGGSAKNIQYF; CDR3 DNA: TGCAGCCCGAAGCCAGGGGGCTCAGCCAAAAACATTCAGTACTTC
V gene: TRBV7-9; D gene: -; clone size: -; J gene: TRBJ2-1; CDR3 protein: CASSLSGSIEQFF; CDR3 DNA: TGTGCCAGCAGCTTAAGTGGTAGTATTGAGCAGTTCTTC
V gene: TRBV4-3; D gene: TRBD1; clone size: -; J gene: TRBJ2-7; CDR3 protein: CASSQSRDSSYEQYF; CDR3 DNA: TGCGCCAGCAGCCAGAGCCGGGACAGTTCCTACGAGCAGTACTTC
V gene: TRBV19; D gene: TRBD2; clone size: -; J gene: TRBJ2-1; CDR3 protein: CASSRIAGGYNEQFF; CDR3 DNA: TGTGCCAGTAGCAGGATAGCGGGAGGTTACAATGAGCAGTTCTTC
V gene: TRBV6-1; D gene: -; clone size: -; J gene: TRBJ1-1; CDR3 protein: CASSEGWGPNTEAFF; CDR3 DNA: TGTGCCAGCAGTGAAGGATGGGGGCCGAACACTGAAGCTTTCTTT